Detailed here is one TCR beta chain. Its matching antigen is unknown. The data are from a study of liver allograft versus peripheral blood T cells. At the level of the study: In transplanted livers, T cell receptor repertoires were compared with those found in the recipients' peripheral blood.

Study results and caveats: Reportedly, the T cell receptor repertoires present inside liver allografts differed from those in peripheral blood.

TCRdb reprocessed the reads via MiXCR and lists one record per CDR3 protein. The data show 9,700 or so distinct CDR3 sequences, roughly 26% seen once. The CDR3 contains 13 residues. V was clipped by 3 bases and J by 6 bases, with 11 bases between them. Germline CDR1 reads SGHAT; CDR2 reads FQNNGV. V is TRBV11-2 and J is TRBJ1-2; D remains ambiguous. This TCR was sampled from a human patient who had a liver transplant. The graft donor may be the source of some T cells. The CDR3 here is CASSFGTVNGYTF. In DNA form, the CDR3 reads TGTGCCAGCAGCTTTGGCACAGTGAATGGCTACACCTTC. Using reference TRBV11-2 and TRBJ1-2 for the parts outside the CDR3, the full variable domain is EAGVAQSPRYKIIEKRQSVAFWCNPISGHATLYWYQQILGQGPKLLIQFQNNGVVDDSQLPKDRFSAERLKGVDSTLKIQPAKLEDSAVYLCASSFGTVNGYTFGSGTRLTVV.